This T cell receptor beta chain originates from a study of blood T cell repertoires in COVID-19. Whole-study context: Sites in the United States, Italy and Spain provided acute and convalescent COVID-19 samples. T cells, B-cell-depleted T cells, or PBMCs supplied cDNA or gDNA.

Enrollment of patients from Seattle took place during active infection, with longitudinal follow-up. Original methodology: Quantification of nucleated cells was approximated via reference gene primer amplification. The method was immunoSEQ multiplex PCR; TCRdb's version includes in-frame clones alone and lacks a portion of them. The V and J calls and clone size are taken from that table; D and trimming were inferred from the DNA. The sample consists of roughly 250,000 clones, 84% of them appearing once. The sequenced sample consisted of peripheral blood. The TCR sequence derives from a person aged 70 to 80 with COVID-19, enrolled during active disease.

CDR3 sequence: CASRTSGISYEQYF. The DNA of the CDR3 is TGTGCCAGCAGGACTAGCGGGATATCCTACGAGCAGTACTTC. The chain employs TRBV5-6 and TRBJ2-7; 11 nucleotides line up with TRBD2. CDR3 length: 14 residues. CDR1 is SGHDT and CDR2 is YYEEEE in the germline V gene. V lost 5 bases to trimming and J lost 1 base; unmatched junction nucleotides: 2.